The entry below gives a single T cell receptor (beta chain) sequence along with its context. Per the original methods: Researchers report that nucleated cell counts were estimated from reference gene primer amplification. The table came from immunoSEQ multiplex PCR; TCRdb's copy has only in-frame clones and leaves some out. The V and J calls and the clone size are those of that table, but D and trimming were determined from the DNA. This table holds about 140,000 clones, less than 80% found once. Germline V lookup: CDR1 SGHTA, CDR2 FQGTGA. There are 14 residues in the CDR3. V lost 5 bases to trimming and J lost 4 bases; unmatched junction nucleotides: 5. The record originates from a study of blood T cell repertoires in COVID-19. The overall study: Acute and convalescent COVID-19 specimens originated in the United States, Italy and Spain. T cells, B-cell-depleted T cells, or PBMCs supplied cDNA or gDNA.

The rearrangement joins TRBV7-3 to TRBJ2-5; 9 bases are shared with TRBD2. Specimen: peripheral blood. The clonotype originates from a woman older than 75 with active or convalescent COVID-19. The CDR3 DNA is TGTGCCAGCAGCGCGTCGACTAGCGGAGAGACCCAGTACTTC. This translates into CASSASTSGETQYF. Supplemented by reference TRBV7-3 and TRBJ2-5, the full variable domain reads GAGVSQTPSNKVTEKGKYVELRCDPISGHTALYWYRQSLGQGPEFLIYFQGTGAADDSGLPNDRFFAVRPEGSVSTLKIQRTERGDSAVYLCASSASTSGETQYFGPGTRLLVL.